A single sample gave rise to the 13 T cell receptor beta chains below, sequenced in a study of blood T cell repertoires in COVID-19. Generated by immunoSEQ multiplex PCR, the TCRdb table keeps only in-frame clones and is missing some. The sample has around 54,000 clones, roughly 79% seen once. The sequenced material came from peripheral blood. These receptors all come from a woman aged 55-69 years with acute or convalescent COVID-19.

In nucleotides, the CDR3 is TGTGCCAGCAGAGACTCGGGGTTCTCTCAGCCCCAGCATTTT. Translating it yields CASRDSGFSQPQHF. The V gene is TRBV6-5, the J gene TRBJ1-5, with no clear D. Trimming took off 6 bases at V and 6 bases at J, with 15 bases between the two ends. The length of the CDR3 is 14 residues. The germline gives CDR1 MNHEY, CDR2 SVGAGI.

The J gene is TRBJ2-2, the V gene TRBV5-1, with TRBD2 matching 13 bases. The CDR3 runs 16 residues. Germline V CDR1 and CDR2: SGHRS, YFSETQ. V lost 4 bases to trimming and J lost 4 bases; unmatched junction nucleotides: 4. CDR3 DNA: TGCGCCAGCAGCCGCACTAGCGGGGGGGGCACCGGGGAGCTGTTTTTT. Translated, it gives CASSRTSGGGTGELFF.

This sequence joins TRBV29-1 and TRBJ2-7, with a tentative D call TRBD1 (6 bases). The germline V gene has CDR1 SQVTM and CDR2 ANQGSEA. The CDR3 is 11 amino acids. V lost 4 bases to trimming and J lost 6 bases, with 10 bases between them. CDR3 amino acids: CSVVKGGEQYF. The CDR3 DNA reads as TGCAGCGTTGTCAAAGGGGGCGAGCAGTACTTC.

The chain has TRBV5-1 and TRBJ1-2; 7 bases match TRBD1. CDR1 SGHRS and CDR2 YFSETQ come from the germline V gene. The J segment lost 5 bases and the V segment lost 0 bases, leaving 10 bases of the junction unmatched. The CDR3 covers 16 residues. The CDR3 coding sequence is TGCGCCAGCAGCTTGGGTGGACAGGTTGGAGGGTATGGCTACACCTTC. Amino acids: CASSLGGQVGGYGYTF.

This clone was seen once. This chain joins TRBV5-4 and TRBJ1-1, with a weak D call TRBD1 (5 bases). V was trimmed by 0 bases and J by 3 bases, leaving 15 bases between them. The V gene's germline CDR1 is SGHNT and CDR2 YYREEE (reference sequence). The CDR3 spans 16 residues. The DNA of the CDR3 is TGTGCCAGCAGCTTGGACGCCTTGGGGGGTCACACTGAAGCTTTCTTT. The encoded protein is CASSLDALGGHTEAFF.

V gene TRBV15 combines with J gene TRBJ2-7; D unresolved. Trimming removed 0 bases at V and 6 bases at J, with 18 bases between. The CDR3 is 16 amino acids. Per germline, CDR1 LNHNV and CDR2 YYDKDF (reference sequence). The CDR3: CATSRDFLRPLGEQYF. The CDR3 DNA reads TGTGCCACCAGCAGAGATTTCTTGCGGCCCTTGGGCGAGCAGTACTTC.

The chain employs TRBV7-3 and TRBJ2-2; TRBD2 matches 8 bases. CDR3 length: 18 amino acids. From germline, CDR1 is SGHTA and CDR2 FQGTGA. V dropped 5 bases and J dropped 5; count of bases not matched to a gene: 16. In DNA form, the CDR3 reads TGTGCCAGCAGCCCCCGGGGGGGTGGGGGTCCGAGGACCGGGGAGCTGTTTTTT. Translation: CASSPRGGGGPRTGELFF.

This CDR3 reads CASSRTGRGPGYTF. In nucleotides, the CDR3 is TGTGCCAGCAGCCGGACAGGGCGCGGCCCTGGCTACACCTTC. The chain couples TRBV6-2 or TRBV6-3 to TRBJ1-2; 8 bases match TRBD1. The CDR3 is 14 residues long. The V and J ends lost 6 bases and 7 bases, in that order; junction bases with no gene match: 10. Germline V CDR1 and CDR2: MNHEY, SVGEGT.

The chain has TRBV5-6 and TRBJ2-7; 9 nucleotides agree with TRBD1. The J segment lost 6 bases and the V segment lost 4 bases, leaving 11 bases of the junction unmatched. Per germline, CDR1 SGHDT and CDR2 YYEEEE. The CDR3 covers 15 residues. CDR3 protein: CASSRGTGRGVEQYF. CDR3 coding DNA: TGTGCCAGCAGCCGGGGGACAGGGAGAGGGGTCGAGCAGTACTTC.

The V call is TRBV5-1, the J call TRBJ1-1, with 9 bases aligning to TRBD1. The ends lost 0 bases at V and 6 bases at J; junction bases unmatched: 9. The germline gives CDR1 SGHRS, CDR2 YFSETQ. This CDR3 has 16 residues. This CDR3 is CASSLGGTGKIAEAFF. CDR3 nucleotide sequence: TGCGCCAGCAGCTTGGGTGGGACAGGGAAGATCGCTGAAGCTTTCTTT. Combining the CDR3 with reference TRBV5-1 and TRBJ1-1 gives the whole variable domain KAGVTQTPRYLIKTRGQQVTLSCSPISGHRSVSWYQQTPGQGLQFLFEYFSETQRNKGNFPGRFSGRQFSNSRSEMNVSTLELGDSALYLCASSLGGTGKIAEAFFGQGTRLTVV.

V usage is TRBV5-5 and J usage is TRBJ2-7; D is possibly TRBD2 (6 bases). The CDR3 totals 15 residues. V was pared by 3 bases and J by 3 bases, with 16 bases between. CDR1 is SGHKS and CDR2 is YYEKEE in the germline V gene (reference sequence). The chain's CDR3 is CASSSGLENFYEQYF. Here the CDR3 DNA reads TGTGCCAGCAGCTCGGGACTTGAGAATTTCTACGAGCAGTACTTC. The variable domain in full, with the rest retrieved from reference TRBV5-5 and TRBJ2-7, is DAGVTQSPTHLIKTRGQQVTLRCSPISGHKSVSWYQQVLGQGPQFIFQYYEKEERGRGNFPDRFSARQFPNYSSELNVNALLLGDSALYLCASSSGLENFYEQYFGPGTRLTVT.

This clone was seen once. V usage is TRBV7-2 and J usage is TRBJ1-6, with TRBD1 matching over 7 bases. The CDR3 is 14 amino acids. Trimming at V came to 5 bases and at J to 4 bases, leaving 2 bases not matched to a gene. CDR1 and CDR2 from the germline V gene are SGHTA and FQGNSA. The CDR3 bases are TGTGCCAGCAGCCTACAGGGGTATAATTCACCCCTCCACTTT. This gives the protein CASSLQGYNSPLHF.

Here the CDR3 DNA reads TGCGCCAGCAGCCAAGCCAGGGGTCCTGCCTACAATGAGCAGTTCTTC. Encoded protein: CASSQARGPAYNEQFF. The chain carries TRBV4-1 and TRBJ2-1; D may be TRBD1 (6 bases). The CDR3 runs to 16 residues. V was cut by 1 base and J by 2 bases, with 12 bases left in between. Germline assignment: CDR1 MGHRA and CDR2 YSYEKL.